Presented here are 28 T cell receptor beta chains from one specimen sequenced in a study of T cells after yellow fever vaccination. Via MiXCR, TCRdb re-called the 5' RACE reads, giving one row per CDR3 protein. Of around 310,000 distinct CDR3 sequences listed, around 4.5% are singletons. The source was PBMCs, collected 15 days after the yellow fever booster vaccination. The receptors derive from a man between 18 and 29 years old who received the YFV17D yellow fever vaccine.

This clonotype was counted at least ten times. The chain combines TRBV20-1 with TRBJ2-5, with TRBD2 as a possible D gene (5 bases). This CDR3 spans 14 amino acids. CDR1 is DFQATT, CDR2 SNEGSKA, per germline (reference sequence). Deletions cut 3 bases from V and 5 bases from J, with 16 bases between. CDR3 coding DNA: TGCAGTGCTAGTACGGGGTTGGTGTGGGAGACCCAGTACTTC. Translation: CSASTGLVWETQYF.

This clonotype was detected only a few times. The CDR3 is CASSLVLAGGTDTQYF. The CDR3 bases are TGCGCCAGCAGCTTGGTCCTAGCGGGGGGCACAGATACGCAGTATTTT. The chain links TRBV5-1 to TRBJ2-3; 10 bases fit TRBD2. CDR3 length equals 16 residues. Unmatched junction bases numbered 2, after V lost 0 bases and J lost 1 base. Per the germline V gene, CDR1 is SGHRS and CDR2 is YFSETQ.

This chain joins TRBV10-3 and TRBJ1-6; D not certain. Germline values: CDR1 ENHRY, CDR2 SYGVKD. V lost 6 bases and J lost 0, with 12 bases in between. The CDR3 is 16 residues long. The CDR3 reads CAISSTSSSYNSPLHF. The CDR3 region has the DNA TGTGCCATCAGCAGTACATCGAGCTCCTATAATTCACCCCTCCACTTT.

This clonotype was observed a few times. V is TRBV6-5 and J is TRBJ1-2; no reliable D call. The V end was cut by 6 bases, the J end by 8 bases, with 16 bases between. The germline gives CDR1 MNHEY, CDR2 SVGAGI. The CDR3 is made up of 13 amino acids. CDR3 residues: CASSQRTVGGYTF. CDR3 nucleotide sequence: TGTGCCAGCAGCCAGAGGACGGTTGGCGGCTACACCTTC.

This clonotype was counted only a few times. This chain connects TRBV20-1 to TRBJ2-3; D is perhaps TRBD1 (5 bases). In germline, CDR1 is DFQATT, CDR2 SNEGSKA (reference sequence). This CDR3 is 15 amino acids long. Trimming left V 2 bases short and J 2 bases short, with 14 bases between. CDR3 in DNA: TGCAGTGCTAGACCCTACAGGAAACTCACAGATACGCAGTATTTT. Encoded protein: CSARPYRKLTDTQYF.

The rearrangement links TRBV4-1 to TRBJ1-4, with D maybe TRBD1 (5 bases). V shed 4 bases and J shed 5 bases, with 17 bases lying between them. There are 16 residues in the CDR3. The germline V gene encodes CDR1 MGHRA and CDR2 YSYEKL. In DNA, the CDR3 is TGCGCCAGCAGCCGGGGCCAAGGGCCATACAATGAAAAACTGTTTTTT. Amino acid sequence: CASSRGQGPYNEKLFF.

This clonotype was seen many times. The chain combines TRBV7-2 with TRBJ2-1, with 8 nucleotides matching TRBD2. The CDR3 totals 14 residues. CDR1 and CDR2 from the germline V gene are SGHTA and FQGNSA. V shed 4 bases, J shed 7 bases, and the junction held 6 bases outside the gene matches. The CDR3 loop reads CASSSLPGGNEQFF. The CDR3 DNA reads as TGTGCCAGCAGCTCGCTACCGGGAGGGAATGAGCAGTTCTTC.

This clonotype turned up a few times. The rearrangement joins TRBV28 to TRBJ1-6, with D perhaps TRBD1 (6 bases). Germline CDR1 and CDR2: MDHEN and SYDVKM. Trimming left V 2 bases short and J 8 bases short, with 13 bases between. The CDR3 covers 15 residues. This chain's CDR3 is CASSLGGADHSPLHF. The CDR3 bases are TGTGCCAGCAGTTTAGGGGGCGCAGATCATTCACCCCTCCACTTT.

This clonotype was observed many times. The rearrangement joins TRBV18 to TRBJ2-1; 11 bases map to TRBD2. The CDR3 length is 15 residues. CDR1 is KGHSH, CDR2 LQKENI, per germline. With 4 bases clipped from V and 4 bases from J, the junction kept 3 bases outside the gene matches. The CDR3 DNA sequence: TGTGCCAGCTCACAGGGACTAGCGGAGTACAATGAGCAGTTCTTC. Translation gives CASSQGLAEYNEQFF.

The V and J genes are TRBV20-1 and TRBJ2-7; 8 bases match TRBD2. The CDR3 sequence is 13 residues long. Germline lookup yields CDR1 DFQATT and CDR2 SNEGSKA (reference sequence). The J segment lost 1 base and the V segment lost 2 bases, leaving 1 base of the junction unmatched. CDR3 DNA: TGCAGTGCTAGAAGCGGGGGATCCTACGAGCAGTACTTC. It specifies CSARSGGSYEQYF.

This chain joins TRBV5-1 and TRBJ2-5; 10 bases fit TRBD2. Germline CDR1 reads SGHRS; CDR2 reads YFSETQ. The CDR3 is 15 amino acids. J was trimmed by 4 bases and V by 2 bases; bases with no gene match: 5. This CDR3 is CASSFSGGPRETQYF. In DNA, the CDR3 is TGCGCCAGCAGCTTTAGCGGGGGGCCCCGAGAGACCCAGTACTTC.

The sample holds many counts of this clonotype. This chain's CDR3 is CASSSMGGNQPQHF. The CDR3 nucleotides read TGTGCCAGCAGCAGCATGGGGGGCAATCAGCCCCAGCATTTT. The J gene is TRBJ1-5, the V gene TRBV7-2, with D tentatively TRBD1 (5 bases). The CDR3 has 14 amino acids. Germline V gene data show CDR1 as SGHTA and CDR2 as FQGNSA. Trimming removed 5 bases from V and 2 bases from J, with 10 bases in between.

This clonotype was observed at least ten times. The chain is built from TRBV7-8 and TRBJ1-1; possibly TRBD1 for D (5 bases). The germline V gene encodes CDR1 SGHVS and CDR2 FQNEAQ. The V end lost 4 bases, the J end lost 3 bases, and 15 bases lay between the germline ends. This CDR3 has 15 residues. In nucleotides, the CDR3 is TGTGCCAGCAGCTGGGGACGGGGAGGGTACACTGAAGCTTTCTTT. This codes for CASSWGRGGYTEAFF.

This clonotype has a count of ten or more. The rearrangement uses TRBV6-4 and TRBJ2-1; D possibly corresponds to TRBD1 (5 bases). The V and J ends lost 5 bases and 5 bases respectively, with 13 bases between them. The CDR3 loop spans 14 amino acids. Germline loops: CDR1 MRHNA, CDR2 SNTAGT. CDR3 in amino acids: CASSPDTPHNEQFF. For the CDR3, the DNA is TGTGCCAGCAGTCCGGACACCCCGCACAATGAGCAGTTCTTC.

This clonotype was counted at least ten times. One end of the junction varies from germline; a read error may be responsible. The V and J genes are TRBV5-1 and TRBJ1-1, with 9 positions matching TRBD1. The V gene's germline CDR1 is SGHRS and CDR2 YFSETQ. The CDR3 runs 14 residues. In nucleotides, the CDR3 is TGTGCCAGCAGCCCGGGACAGGGAAGAACTGAAGCTTTCTTT. Protein product: CASSPGQGRTEAFF.

This clonotype has only a few counts. The chain couples TRBV5-6 to TRBJ1-6; D remains ambiguous. The V and J ends lost 0 bases and 7 bases respectively, with 11 bases between them. The CDR3 runs to 15 residues. Germline CDR1 and CDR2: SGHDT and YYEEEE. CDR3 nucleotides: TGTGCCAGCAGCTTGGACATCGTGGGGAATTCACCCCTCCACTTT. The encoded protein is CASSLDIVGNSPLHF.

Comment on this clonotype: A read error may be the cause here, since a much bigger clone is one base away. The chain has TRBV5-6 and TRBJ2-7, with D maybe TRBD2 (5 bases). There are 14 residues in the CDR3. Germline V lookup: CDR1 SGHDT, CDR2 YYEEEE. The CDR3 reads CASSPGAGGYGQYF. CDR3 nucleotides: TGTGCCAGCAGCCCTGGAGCAGGAGGTTACGGGCAGTACTTC.

A few counts support this clonotype. The rearrangement links TRBV3-1 to TRBJ2-5, with 12 bases fitting TRBD2. The V and J ends lost 5 bases and 1 base, in that order; junction bases with no gene match: 2. This CDR3 comprises 15 residues. The germline V gene encodes CDR1 LGHDT and CDR2 YNNKEL (reference sequence). The CDR3: CASSWTSGVQETQYF. The CDR3 coding sequence is TGTGCCAGCAGCTGGACTAGCGGGGTCCAAGAGACCCAGTACTTC.

In this sample, this clonotype turned up many times. The chain uses TRBV7-3 and TRBJ2-1; 13 nucleotides agree with TRBD2. The CDR3 spans 16 residues. Germline V CDR1 and CDR2: SGHTA, FQGTGA. Unmatched junction bases numbered 9, after V lost 5 bases and J lost 8 bases. The CDR3 is CASSPPGLAGADEQFF. CDR3 nucleotide sequence: TGTGCCAGCAGCCCTCCCGGACTAGCGGGGGCGGATGAGCAGTTCTTC. Drawing the rest from reference TRBV7-3 and TRBJ2-1, the complete variable domain is GAGVSQTPSNKVTEKGKYVELRCDPISGHTALYWYRQSLGQGPEFLIYFQGTGAADDSGLPNDRFFAVRPEGSVSTLKIQRTERGDSAVYLCASSPPGLAGADEQFFGPGTRLTVL.

V and J are TRBV4-3 and TRBJ1-1, with D unclear. Deletions cut 6 bases from V and 2 bases from J, with 7 bases between. The germline gives CDR1 LGHNA, CDR2 YSLEER. The CDR3 extends over 12 amino acids. The CDR3 region is CASRHYNTEAFF. Written as DNA, the CDR3 is TGCGCCAGCAGACATTATAACACTGAAGCTTTCTTT.

The chain links TRBV18 to TRBJ1-1; D remains unclear. The CDR3 length is 14 residues. The ends were cut back, 3 bases at V and 1 base at J, with 9 bases in the middle. Germline CDR1 is KGHSH and CDR2 is LQKENI. The CDR3 nucleotides read TGTGCCAGCTCACCTGATGTCCGGAACACTGAAGCTTTCTTT. Translating it yields CASSPDVRNTEAFF.

This clonotype has a handful of counts. V is TRBV29-1 and J is TRBJ2-3; D remains unclear. The CDR3 length is 13 residues. With 7 bases removed from V and 6 bases from J, the gap between germline ends came to 17 bases. Looked up from germline, CDR1 is SQVTM and CDR2 is ANQGSEA. The CDR3: CSGLSGLTDTQYF. The CDR3 DNA follows: TGCAGCGGGCTATCGGGCCTGACGGATACGCAGTATTTT.

This clonotype was picked up a small number of times. The genes are TRBV29-1 and TRBJ2-2; D is perhaps TRBD1 (5 bases). The CDR3 spans 13 residues. CDR1 and CDR2 from the germline V gene are SQVTM and ANQGSEA. Trimming shortened V by 4 bases and J by 6 bases, and 12 bases separated the two germline ends. CDR3 residues: CSVGFQGPGELFF. For the CDR3, the DNA is TGCAGCGTTGGATTTCAGGGTCCCGGGGAGCTGTTTTTT.

This rearrangement joins TRBV27 to TRBJ2-3, with 11 bases matching TRBD2. The CDR3 is made up of 16 amino acids. Germline V gene lookup returns CDR1 MNHEY and CDR2 SMNVEV (reference sequence). The J segment lost 4 bases and the V segment lost 5 bases, leaving 8 bases of the junction unmatched. The CDR3 coding sequence is TGTGCCAGCAGTACCCTCTTAGCGGGGGGGCCAGATACGCAGTATTTT. Its protein product is CASSTLLAGGPDTQYF.

CDR3 region: CASSSWTGAEQYF. In nucleotides, the CDR3 is TGTGCCAGCAGCTCGTGGACAGGTGCCGAGCAGTACTTC. This chain connects TRBV7-2 to TRBJ2-7, with 7 positions matching TRBD1. From germline, CDR1 is SGHTA and CDR2 FQGNSA. This CDR3 region has 13 residues. J was trimmed by 6 bases and V by 4 bases; bases with no gene match: 6.

The chain couples TRBV4-3 to TRBJ2-3; TRBD2 aligns across 14 bases. Germline V gene lookup returns CDR1 LGHNA and CDR2 YSLEER. There are 18 residues in the CDR3. The trim removed 4 bases at V and 2 bases at J, leaving 8 bases unmatched. The CDR3 DNA reads as TGCGCCAGCAGCCGGGGACTAGCGGGGGAAATTATCACAGATACGCAGTATTTT. This encodes CASSRGLAGEIITDTQYF.

The CDR3 loop is CASSRRTSSDTQYF. The DNA of the CDR3 is TGTGCCAGCAGCCGGAGGACTAGCTCAGATACGCAGTATTTT. This rearrangement joins TRBV3-1 to TRBJ2-3; 8 bases are a match to TRBD2. V gave up 4 bases and J gave up 4 bases; unmatched junction bases: 4. The CDR3 loop spans 14 amino acids. In germline, CDR1 is LGHDT, CDR2 YNNKEL (reference sequence).

This clonotype was seen repeatedly, ten times or more. The chain is built from TRBV30 and TRBJ1-1, with 9 nucleotides matching TRBD1. Germline assignment: CDR1 GTSNPN and CDR2 SVGIG (reference sequence). The CDR3 contains 16 residues. After removal of 5 bases from V and 5 bases from J, the junction contained 15 bases not matched to a gene. The CDR3: CAWAGTGRVPQTEAFF. CDR3 coding DNA: TGTGCCTGGGCCGGGACAGGGAGGGTTCCACAGACTGAAGCTTTCTTT.